This entry is about one TCR beta chain. The antigen remains undetermined. This sample was taken from a study of T cells expressing NK-cell markers. The overall study: Sorted CD3+CD56+NKG2C+, CD3+CD56+NKG2C- and CD3+CD56-NKG2C+ T cells supplied TCR beta repertoires. Seven sequenced donors out of eight were HCMV-seropositive, one seronegative. Study-level results: One observes that, in a few donors, these clonotypes were also the leading ones within the CD3+CD56-NKG2C+ fraction. In a handful of donors, dominant NKG2C+ clonotypes were about 1.0-7.0% of CD8+ T cells.

From germline, CDR1 is DFQATT and CDR2 SNEGSKA (reference sequence). CDR3 size: 13 residues. Reprocessing the 5' RACE reads, TCRdb reports a single entry for every CDR3 protein and omits DNA. The sample has approximately 420,000 distinct CDR3 sequences, and its top ten clones hold around 11%. The sequence was obtained from a woman in her 50s in good health. V is TRBV20-1 and J is TRBJ2-1; TCRdb calls TRBD2, which cannot be checked without DNA. The sequencing sample was made of blood T cells: a sorted CD56 or NKG2C T cell subset, CD4+ or CD8+ T cells, or bulk PBMC T cells (not recorded which). CDR3 loop: CSAFSGRAQEQFF.